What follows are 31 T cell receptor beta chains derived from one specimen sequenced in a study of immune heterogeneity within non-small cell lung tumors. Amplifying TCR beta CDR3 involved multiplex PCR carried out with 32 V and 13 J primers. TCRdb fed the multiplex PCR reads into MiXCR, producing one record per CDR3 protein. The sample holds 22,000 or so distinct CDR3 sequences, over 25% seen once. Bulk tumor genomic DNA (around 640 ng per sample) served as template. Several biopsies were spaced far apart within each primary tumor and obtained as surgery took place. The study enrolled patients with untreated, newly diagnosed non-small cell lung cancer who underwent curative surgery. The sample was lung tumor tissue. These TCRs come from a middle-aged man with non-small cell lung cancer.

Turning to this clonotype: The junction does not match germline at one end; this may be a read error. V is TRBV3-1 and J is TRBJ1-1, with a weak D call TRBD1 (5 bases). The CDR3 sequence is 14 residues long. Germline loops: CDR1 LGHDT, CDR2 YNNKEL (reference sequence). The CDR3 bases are TGTGCCAGCAGGCAAGGTAGGGGGAACACTGAAGCTTTCTTT. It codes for CASRQGRGNTEAFF.

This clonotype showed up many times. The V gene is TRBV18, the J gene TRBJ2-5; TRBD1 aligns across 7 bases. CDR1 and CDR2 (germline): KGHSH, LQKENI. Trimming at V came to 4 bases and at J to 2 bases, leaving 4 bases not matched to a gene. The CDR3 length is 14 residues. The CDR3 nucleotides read TGTGCCAGCTCACTGGGACAGAAGCAAGAGACCCAGTACTTC. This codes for CASSLGQKQETQYF.

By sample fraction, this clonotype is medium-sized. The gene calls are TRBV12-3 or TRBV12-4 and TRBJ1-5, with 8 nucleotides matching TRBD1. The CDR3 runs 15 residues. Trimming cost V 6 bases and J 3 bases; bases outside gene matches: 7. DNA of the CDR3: TGTGCCAGCAGCTCCCAGGGGGCCCTCAATCAGCCCCAGCATTTT. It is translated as CASSSQGALNQPQHF.

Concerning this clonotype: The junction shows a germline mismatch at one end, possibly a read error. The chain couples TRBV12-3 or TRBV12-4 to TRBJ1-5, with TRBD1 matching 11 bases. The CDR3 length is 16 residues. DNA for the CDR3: TGTCCCAGCGCCGGTGGACAGGGGGCGTGGAATCAGCCCCAGCATTTT. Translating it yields CPSAGGQGAWNQPQHF.

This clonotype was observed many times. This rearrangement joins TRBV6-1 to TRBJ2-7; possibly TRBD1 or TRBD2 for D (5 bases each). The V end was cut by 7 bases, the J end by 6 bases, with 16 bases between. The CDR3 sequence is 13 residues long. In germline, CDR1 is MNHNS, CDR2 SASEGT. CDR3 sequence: CASTRAGTREQYF. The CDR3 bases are TGTGCCAGCACACGGGCCGGGACGCGCGAGCAGTACTTC.

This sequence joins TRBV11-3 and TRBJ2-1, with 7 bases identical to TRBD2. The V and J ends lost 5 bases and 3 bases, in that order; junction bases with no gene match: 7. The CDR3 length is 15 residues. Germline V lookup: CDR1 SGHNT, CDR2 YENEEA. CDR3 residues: CASSLGLGDYNEQFF. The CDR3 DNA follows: TGTGCCAGCAGCCTCGGACTAGGGGACTACAATGAGCAGTTCTTC.

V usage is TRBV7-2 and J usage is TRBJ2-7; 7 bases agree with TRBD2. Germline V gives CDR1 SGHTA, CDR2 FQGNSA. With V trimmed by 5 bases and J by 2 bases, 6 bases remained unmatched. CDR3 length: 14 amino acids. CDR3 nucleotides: TGTGCCAGCAGCACCAGGGACTACCCCTACGAGCAGTACTTC. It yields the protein CASSTRDYPYEQYF.

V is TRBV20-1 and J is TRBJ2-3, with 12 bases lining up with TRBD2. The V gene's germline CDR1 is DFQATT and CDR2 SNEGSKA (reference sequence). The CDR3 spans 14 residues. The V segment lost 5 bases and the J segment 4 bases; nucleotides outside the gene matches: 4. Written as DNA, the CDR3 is TGCAGTGCTCGACTAGCGGGAGTCCCAGATACGCAGTATTTT. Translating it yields CSARLAGVPDTQYF.

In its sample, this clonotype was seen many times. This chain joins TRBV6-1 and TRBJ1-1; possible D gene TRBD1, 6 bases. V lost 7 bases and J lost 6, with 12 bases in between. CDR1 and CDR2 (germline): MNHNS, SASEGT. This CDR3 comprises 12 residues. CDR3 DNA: TGTGCCAGCACAGGGGAACGCGCTGAAGCTTTCTTT. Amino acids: CASTGERAEAFF.

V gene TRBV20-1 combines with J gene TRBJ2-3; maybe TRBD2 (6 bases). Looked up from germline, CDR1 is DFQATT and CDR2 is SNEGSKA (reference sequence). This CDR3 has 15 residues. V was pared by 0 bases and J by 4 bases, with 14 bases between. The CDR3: CSAREWRGEADTQYF. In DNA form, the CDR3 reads TGCAGTGCTAGAGAGTGGCGGGGAGAGGCAGATACGCAGTATTTT.

In DNA form, the CDR3 reads TGTGCCATCAGGATAATTGGGACGGCAGATGAGCAGTTCTTC. Its translation: CAIRIIGTADEQFF. The chain uses TRBV10-3 and TRBJ2-1; D might be TRBD1 or TRBD2, each matching 5 bases. The CDR3 spans 14 residues. V lost 6 bases, J lost 8 bases, and 17 bases lay in between. The V gene's germline CDR1 is ENHRY and CDR2 SYGVKD.

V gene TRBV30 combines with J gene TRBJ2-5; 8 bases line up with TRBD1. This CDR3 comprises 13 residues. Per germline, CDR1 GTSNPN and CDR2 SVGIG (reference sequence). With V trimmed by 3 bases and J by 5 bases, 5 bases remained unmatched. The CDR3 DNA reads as TGTGCCTGGAGCAGGGGGCTTCGGGAGACCCAGTACTTC. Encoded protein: CAWSRGLRETQYF.

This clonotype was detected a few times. This chain's CDR3 is CASSESAGGVDEQFF. The DNA of the CDR3 is TGTGCCAGCAGTGAATCGGCGGGAGGAGTGGATGAGCAGTTCTTC. This rearrangement joins TRBV6-1 to TRBJ2-1, with 8 bases identical to TRBD2. The junction had 8 bases not matched to a gene; V was cut back by 2 bases and J by 8 bases. CDR1 MNHNS and CDR2 SASEGT come from the germline V gene. CDR3 length equals 15 residues.

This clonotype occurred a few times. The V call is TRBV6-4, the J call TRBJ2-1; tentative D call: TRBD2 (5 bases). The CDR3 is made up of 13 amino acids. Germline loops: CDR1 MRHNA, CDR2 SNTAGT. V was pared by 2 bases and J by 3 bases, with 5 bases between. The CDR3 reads CASSDRDYNEQFF. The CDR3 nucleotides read TGTGCCAGCAGTGACCGGGACTACAATGAGCAGTTCTTC.

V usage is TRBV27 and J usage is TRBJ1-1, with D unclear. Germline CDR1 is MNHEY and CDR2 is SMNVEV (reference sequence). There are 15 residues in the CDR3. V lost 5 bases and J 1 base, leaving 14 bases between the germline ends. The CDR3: CASSEAPSTNTEAFF. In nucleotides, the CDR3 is TGTGCCAGCAGTGAAGCCCCGTCAACGAACACTGAAGCTTTCTTT.

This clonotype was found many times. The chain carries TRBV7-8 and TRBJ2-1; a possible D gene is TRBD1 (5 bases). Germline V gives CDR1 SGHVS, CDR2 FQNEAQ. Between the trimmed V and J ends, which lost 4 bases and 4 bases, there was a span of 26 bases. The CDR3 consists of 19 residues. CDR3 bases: TGTGCCAGCAGCTCCAGGGCCCTCATCTCTGTGCGCCCTTACAATGAGCAGTTCTTC. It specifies CASSSRALISVRPYNEQFF.

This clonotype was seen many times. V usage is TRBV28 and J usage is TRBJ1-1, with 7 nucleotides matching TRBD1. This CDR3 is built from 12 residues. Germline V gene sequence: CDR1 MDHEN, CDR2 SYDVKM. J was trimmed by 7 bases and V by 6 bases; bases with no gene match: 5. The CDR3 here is CASSKQGLEAFF. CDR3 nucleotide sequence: TGTGCCAGCAGCAAACAGGGGCTTGAAGCTTTCTTT.

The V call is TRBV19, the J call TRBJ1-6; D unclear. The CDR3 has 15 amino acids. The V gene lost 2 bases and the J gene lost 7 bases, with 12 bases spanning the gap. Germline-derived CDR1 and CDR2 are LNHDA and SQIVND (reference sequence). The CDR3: CASSISGRANSPLHF. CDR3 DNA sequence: TGTGCCAGTAGTATAAGCGGGAGAGCCAATTCACCCCTCCACTTT. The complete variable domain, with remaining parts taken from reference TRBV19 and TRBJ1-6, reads DGGITQSPKYLFRKEGQNVTLSCEQNLNHDAMYWYRQDPGQGLRLIYYSQIVNDFQKGDIAEGYSVSREKKESFPLTVTSAQKNPTAFYLCASSISGRANSPLHFGNGTRLTVT.

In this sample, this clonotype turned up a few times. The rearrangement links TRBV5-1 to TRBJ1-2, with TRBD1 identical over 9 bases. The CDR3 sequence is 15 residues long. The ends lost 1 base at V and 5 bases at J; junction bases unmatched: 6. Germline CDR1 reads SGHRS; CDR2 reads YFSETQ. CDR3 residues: CASSLTGGNGYGYTF. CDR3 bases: TGCGCCAGCAGCTTGACAGGGGGCAATGGGTATGGCTACACCTTC.

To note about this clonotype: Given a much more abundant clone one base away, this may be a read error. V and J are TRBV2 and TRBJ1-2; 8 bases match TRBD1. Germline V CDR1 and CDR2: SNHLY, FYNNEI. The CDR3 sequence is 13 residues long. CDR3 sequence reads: CASRRTGPYGYNF. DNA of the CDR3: TGTGCCAGCAGGAGGACAGGGCCCTATGGCTACAACTTC.

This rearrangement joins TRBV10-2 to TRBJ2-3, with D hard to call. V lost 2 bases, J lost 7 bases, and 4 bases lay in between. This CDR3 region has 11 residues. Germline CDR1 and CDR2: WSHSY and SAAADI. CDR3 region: CASSEEYTQYF. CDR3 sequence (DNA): TGCGCCAGCAGTGAGGAATATACGCAGTATTTT.

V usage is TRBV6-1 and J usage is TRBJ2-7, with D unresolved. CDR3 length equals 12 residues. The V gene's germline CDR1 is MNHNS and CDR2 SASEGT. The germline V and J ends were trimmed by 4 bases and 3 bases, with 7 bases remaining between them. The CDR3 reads CASSADFYEQYF. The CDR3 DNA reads TGTGCCAGCAGTGCCGATTTCTACGAGCAGTACTTC.

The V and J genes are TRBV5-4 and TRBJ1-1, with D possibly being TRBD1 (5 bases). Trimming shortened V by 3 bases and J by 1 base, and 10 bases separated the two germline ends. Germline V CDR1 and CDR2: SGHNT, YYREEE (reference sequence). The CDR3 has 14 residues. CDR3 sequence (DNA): TGTGCCAGCAGCTCGCAGGGCGGGAACACTGAAGCTTTCTTT. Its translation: CASSSQGGNTEAFF. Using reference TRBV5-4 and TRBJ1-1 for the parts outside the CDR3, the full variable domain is ETGVTQSPTHLIKTRGQQVTLRCSSQSGHNTVSWYQQALGQGPQFIFQYYREEENGRGNFPPRFSGLQFPNYSSELNVNALELDDSALYLCASSSQGGNTEAFFGQGTRLTVV.

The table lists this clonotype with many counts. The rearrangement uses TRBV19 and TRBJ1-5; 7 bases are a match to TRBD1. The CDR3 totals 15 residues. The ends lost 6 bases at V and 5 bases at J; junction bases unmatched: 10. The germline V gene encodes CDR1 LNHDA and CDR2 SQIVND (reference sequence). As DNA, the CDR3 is TGTGCCAGTAGACGGAACAGGGGCGGGGATCAGCCCCAGCATTTT. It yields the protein CASRRNRGGDQPQHF.

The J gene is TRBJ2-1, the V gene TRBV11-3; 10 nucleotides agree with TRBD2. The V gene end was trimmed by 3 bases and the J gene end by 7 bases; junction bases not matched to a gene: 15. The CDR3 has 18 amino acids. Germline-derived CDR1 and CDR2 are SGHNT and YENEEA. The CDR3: CASSFWRRAGGNRNEQFF. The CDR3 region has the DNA TGTGCCAGCAGCTTTTGGAGACGAGCGGGAGGGAATAGGAATGAGCAGTTCTTC.

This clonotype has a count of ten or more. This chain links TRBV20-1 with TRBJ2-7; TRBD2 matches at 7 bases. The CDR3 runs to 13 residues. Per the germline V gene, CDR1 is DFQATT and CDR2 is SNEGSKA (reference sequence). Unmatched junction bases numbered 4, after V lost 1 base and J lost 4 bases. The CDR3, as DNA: TGCAGTGCTAGAGGAGGGAGGGGTTACGAGCAGTACTTC. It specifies CSARGGRGYEQYF.

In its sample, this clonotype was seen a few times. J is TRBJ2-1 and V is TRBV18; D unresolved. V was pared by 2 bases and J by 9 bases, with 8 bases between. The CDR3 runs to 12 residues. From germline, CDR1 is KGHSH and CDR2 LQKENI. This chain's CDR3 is CASSPGRVEQFF. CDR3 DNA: TGTGCCAGCTCACCAGGACGAGTTGAGCAGTTCTTC.

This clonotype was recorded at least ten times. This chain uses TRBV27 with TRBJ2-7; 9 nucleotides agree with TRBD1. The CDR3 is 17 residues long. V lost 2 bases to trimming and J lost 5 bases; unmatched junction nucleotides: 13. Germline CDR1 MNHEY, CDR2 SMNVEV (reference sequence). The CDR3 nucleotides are TGTGCCAGCAGTTTAGGACCCCCCGGGACAGGGTTGGACGAGCAGTACTTC. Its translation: CASSLGPPGTGLDEQYF.

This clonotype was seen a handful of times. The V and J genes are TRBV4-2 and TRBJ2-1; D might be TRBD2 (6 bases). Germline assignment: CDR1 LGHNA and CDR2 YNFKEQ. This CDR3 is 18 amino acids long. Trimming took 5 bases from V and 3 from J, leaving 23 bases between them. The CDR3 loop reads CASSNPTGDPLLYNEQFF. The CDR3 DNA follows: TGTGCCAGCAGCAACCCCACGGGGGACCCCCTCCTCTACAATGAGCAGTTCTTC.

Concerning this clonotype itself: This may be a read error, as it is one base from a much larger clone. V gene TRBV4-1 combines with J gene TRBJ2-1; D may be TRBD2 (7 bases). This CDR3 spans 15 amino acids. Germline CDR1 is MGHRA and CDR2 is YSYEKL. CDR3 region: CASRGGGGSDNEQLF. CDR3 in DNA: TGCGCCAGCAGAGGGGGTGGCGGGAGTGACAATGAGCAGCTCTTC.

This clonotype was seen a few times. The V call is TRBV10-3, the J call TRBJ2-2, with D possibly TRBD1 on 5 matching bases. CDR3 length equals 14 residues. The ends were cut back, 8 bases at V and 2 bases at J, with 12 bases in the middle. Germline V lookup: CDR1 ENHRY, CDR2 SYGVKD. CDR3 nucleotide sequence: TGTGCCATCTGCCCGCAGGGTAACACCGGGGAGCTGTTTTTT. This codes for CAICPQGNTGELFF.